A selection of T cell receptor beta chains follows, all from one sample in a study of human T cells and chemical hapten exposure. One entry per CDR3 protein results from TCRdb running MiXCR on the RACE reads. The data hold 300,000 to 400,000 distinct CDR3 sequences, with roughly 5.3% observed a single time. Material: whole blood, obtained in connection with sensitization to the hapten diphenylcyclopropenone (DPC). All receptors derive from a woman aged 45-60 years with alopecia areata. Some clones in this sample may be carry-over from other donors' samples. The CDR3 runs from the conserved cysteine through the conserved F or W. Each record gives: D gene, V gene, clone size, J gene, CDR3 protein, CDR3 DNA. The D gene is left open where the match is weak. Clone size, where shown, is once, few, many, or a class for clones that have expanded.

TRBD2	TRBV6-2/TRBV6-3	few	TRBJ2-7	CASSSRDYPFYEQYF	TGTGCCAGCAGTTCCCGGGACTACCCTTTTTACGAGCAGTACTTC
TRBD1	TRBV10-3	few	TRBJ2-1	CAISPGQGAYEQFF	TGTGCCATCAGTCCGGGACAGGGGGCCTATGAGCAGTTCTTC
NA	TRBV27	many	TRBJ2-5	CASSSPIQETQYF	TGTGCCAGCAGTTCCCCCATCCAAGAGACCCAGTACTTC
NA	TRBV28	many	TRBJ2-7	CASSKYGRGGEQYF	TGTGCCAGCAGTAAATACGGGAGAGGGGGCGAGCAGTACTTC
TRBD1	TRBV2	many	TRBJ1-1	CASDLSTGGVTEAFF	TGTGCCAGCGACTTATCGACAGGGGGTGTTACTGAAGCTTTCTTT
TRBD1	TRBV18	many	TRBJ1-1	CASSPTGTGGTEAFF	TGTGCCAGCTCACCGACCGGGACAGGGGGCACTGAAGCTTTCTTT
NA	TRBV29-1	many	TRBJ1-5	CSVGRDKNQPQHF	TGCAGCGTTGGCCGGGACAAAAATCAGCCCCAGCATTTT
TRBD1	TRBV28	many	TRBJ2-7	CASRSTGTGIPYEQYF	TGTGCCAGCAGATCCACCGGGACAGGGATTCCATACGAGCAGTACTTC
TRBD1	TRBV12-3/TRBV12-4	NA	TRBJ1-5	CASSLGTGAFAQPQHF	TGTGCCAGCAGTTTAGGGACAGGTGCTTTCGCCCAGCCCCAGCATTTT
NA	TRBV7-9	few	TRBJ1-1	CASSPQTGPVDTEAFF	TGTGCCAGCAGCCCACAGACAGGTCCGGTGGACACTGAAGCTTTCTTT
NA	TRBV2	NA	TRBJ1-2	CASSGAGGYTF	TGTGCCAGCAGTGGGGCGGGTGGCTACACCTTC
NA	TRBV7-2	many	TRBJ2-5	CASSPYQETQYF	TGTGCCAGCAGCCCGTACCAAGAGACCCAGTACTTC
TRBD1	TRBV29-1	NA	TRBJ1-1	CSVVQGANTEAFF	TGCAGCGTTGTTCAGGGGGCGAACACTGAAGCTTTCTTT
TRBD2	TRBV5-4	many	TRBJ2-3	CASSSGTSRSTDTQYF	TGTGCCAGCAGCTCCGGGACTAGCCGGAGCACAGATACGCAGTATTTT
NA	TRBV12-3/TRBV12-4	few	TRBJ1-1	CASTKAPTPAFF	TGTGCCAGCACAAAGGCTCCAACCCCCGCTTTCTTT
NA	TRBV6-5	few	TRBJ1-5	CATSDSSNQPQHF	TGTGCCACCTCGGACAGTAGCAATCAGCCCCAGCATTTT
NA	TRBV18	NA	TRBJ2-3	CASSPPDAPRDTQYF	TGTGCCAGCTCACCTCCGGATGCACCTAGAGATACGCAGTATTTT
NA	TRBV7-9	many	TRBJ2-3	CASSPSRTGDTQYF	TGTGCCAGCAGCCCTTCTAGAACGGGAGATACGCAGTATTTT
TRBD1	TRBV5-5	many	TRBJ1-1	CASSLYGTGGGTEAFF	TGTGCCAGCAGCTTGTACGGGACAGGGGGCGGCACTGAAGCTTTCTTT
NA	TRBV28	many	TRBJ2-4	CASRAGTYGNIQYF	TGTGCCAGCAGAGCAGGGACGTACGGAAACATTCAGTACTTC
NA	TRBV2	few	TRBJ2-7	CASSGRVLQYF	TGTGCCAGCAGTGGCAGGGTCTTGCAGTACTTC
NA	TRBV14	NA	TRBJ2-7	CASSQMPLPAAYEQYF	TGTGCCAGCAGCCAAATGCCCCTCCCAGCCGCCTACGAGCAGTACTTC
NA	TRBV24-1	NA	TRBJ2-1	CATSDEYNEQFF	TGTGCCACCAGTGATGAATACAATGAGCAGTTCTTC
TRBD1	TRBV14	NA	TRBJ1-2	CASTLGTGEGNYGYTF	TGTGCCAGCACCTTGGGAACAGGGGAAGGGAACTATGGCTACACCTTC
TRBD1	TRBV28	many	TRBJ1-5	CASMGTDQGPQHF	TGTGCCAGCATGGGGACAGACCAGGGTCCCCAGCATTTT
NA	TRBV3-1	many	TRBJ2-7	CASSPFDSSYEQYF	TGTGCCAGCAGCCCGTTCGACAGCTCCTACGAGCAGTACTTC
NA	TRBV5-1	few	TRBJ2-4	CASKGGEDIQYF	TGCGCCAGCAAGGGTGGTGAGGACATTCAGTACTTC
NA	TRBV6-6	NA	TRBJ2-7	CASTRFGAPSYEQYF	TGTGCCAGCACCAGATTCGGGGCCCCCTCCTACGAGCAGTACTTC
TRBD2	TRBV18	many	TRBJ2-5	CASSPTSGGPPKETQYF	TGTGCCAGCTCACCAACTAGCGGGGGGCCCCCCAAGGAGACCCAGTACTTC
TRBD2	TRBV15	NA	TRBJ2-7	CATSTGTSGRPIYEQYF	TGTGCCACCAGCACCGGGACTAGCGGGAGGCCGATCTACGAGCAGTACTTC
NA	TRBV28	many	TRBJ1-1	CASSYSDTEAFF	TGTGCCAGCAGCTACTCAGACACTGAAGCTTTCTTT
NA	TRBV18	NA	TRBJ1-6	CASSPSAYNSPLHF	TGTGCCAGCTCACCATCCGCGTATAATTCACCCCTCCACTTT
TRBD2	TRBV29-1	few	TRBJ2-3	CSVERAGGDTQYF	TGCAGCGTTGAACGGGCGGGAGGAGATACGCAGTATTTT
TRBD2	TRBV3-1	many	TRBJ2-1	CASSQETGGQQFF	TGTGCCAGCAGCCAAGAGACGGGGGGACAGCAGTTCTTC
NA	TRBV29-1	few	TRBJ2-2	CSVVMGNTGELFF	TGCAGCGTTGTTATGGGTAACACCGGGGAGCTGTTTTTT
TRBD1	TRBV20-1	many	TRBJ2-7	CSAGTGTSYEQYF	TGCAGTGCTGGGACAGGTACTTCCTACGAGCAGTACTTC
TRBD1	TRBV5-1	NA	TRBJ1-1	CASSRTGFSTEAFF	TGCGCCAGCAGCAGGACAGGGTTCAGCACTGAAGCTTTCTTT
TRBD2	TRBV5-1	many	TRBJ2-5	CASSRTSSGNQETQYF	TGCGCCAGCAGTCGGACGTCTAGCGGAAATCAAGAGACCCAGTACTTC
NA	TRBV12-3/TRBV12-4	NA	TRBJ1-1	CASSLARAYMNTEAFF	TGTGCCAGCAGTTTAGCGCGTGCATACATGAACACTGAAGCTTTCTTT
TRBD1	TRBV7-9	NA	TRBJ2-6	CASSSDRGSSGANVLTF	TGTGCCAGCAGCTCGGACAGGGGTTCTTCAGGGGCCAACGTCCTGACTTTC
NA	TRBV10-2	many	TRBJ1-6	CASSADSENSPLHF	TGCGCCAGCAGTGCGGACAGCGAAAATTCACCCCTCCACTTT
NA	TRBV5-1	NA	TRBJ1-1	CASSPGGGGTEAFF	TGCGCCAGCAGCCCCGGCGGGGGAGGAACTGAAGCTTTCTTT
TRBD1	TRBV18	many	TRBJ2-6	CASSSKGGPGANVLTF	TGTGCCAGCTCATCGAAAGGGGGCCCTGGGGCCAACGTCCTGACTTTC
NA	TRBV28	NA	TRBJ1-6	CASSLSARNSPLHF	TGTGCCAGCAGTTTATCCGCGCGAAATTCACCCCTCCACTTT
TRBD2	TRBV6-5	NA	TRBJ2-2	CASMGGTVGELFF	TGTGCCAGCATGGGGGGGACGGTCGGGGAGCTGTTTTTT
TRBD2	TRBV6-1	NA	TRBJ2-5	CASSRAPPPGLGAETQYF	TGTGCCAGCAGTCGCGCCCCACCTCCTGGACTAGGGGCGGAGACCCAGTACTTC
TRBD2	TRBV28	few	TRBJ2-7	CASSTWGGDGGEQYF	TGTGCCAGCAGCACCTGGGGGGGGGACGGAGGCGAGCAGTACTTC
TRBD1	TRBV9	few	TRBJ1-1	CASSGDRGAFF	TGTGCCAGCAGCGGTGACAGGGGAGCTTTCTTT
NA	TRBV29-1	few	TRBJ2-7	CSVAGRNEREQYF	TGCAGCGTCGCGGGACGTAACGAAAGGGAGCAGTACTTC
NA	TRBV6-4	few	TRBJ2-2	CASSPDPAAGELFF	TGTGCCAGCAGTCCGGACCCCGCGGCCGGGGAGCTGTTTTTT
NA	TRBV28	many	TRBJ1-6	CASSTTAYNSPLHF	TGTGCCAGCAGTACGACAGCCTATAATTCACCCCTCCACTTT
NA	TRBV7-9	many	TRBJ2-1	CASSFIGQSYNEQFF	TGTGCCAGCAGCTTCATAGGACAGAGTTACAATGAGCAGTTCTTC
NA	TRBV29-1	few	TRBJ2-3	CSVEDGIRDTQYF	TGCAGCGTTGAAGATGGGATTAGAGATACGCAGTATTTT